The source of this T cell receptor beta chain is a study of blood T cell repertoires in COVID-19. On the study more broadly: Samples representing acute and convalescent COVID-19 were sourced from the United States, Italy and Spain.

Only in-frame clones appear in the TCRdb table, and some are missing; sequencing was by immunoSEQ multiplex PCR. The profile covers over 250,000 clones, with roughly nine tenths appearing a single time and under 2.5% taken by the ten largest. Cohort 3 donors were reported recovered after two negative PCRs, clearance, or symptom resolution. Trimming pared 4 bases from V and 7 bases from J, leaving 7 bases between. The CDR3 is 11 amino acids. This clone was seen a handful of times. The chain uses TRBV12-3 or TRBV12-4 and TRBJ1-1, with no clear D. Sequencing was carried out using PBMCs or T cells enriched from blood (not recorded which). The TCR was taken from a woman aged 18-29 years who had recovered from COVID-19. This CDR3 reads CASSSLLEAFF. CDR3 sequence (DNA): TGTGCCAGCAGTTCCCTCCTTGAAGCTTTCTTT.